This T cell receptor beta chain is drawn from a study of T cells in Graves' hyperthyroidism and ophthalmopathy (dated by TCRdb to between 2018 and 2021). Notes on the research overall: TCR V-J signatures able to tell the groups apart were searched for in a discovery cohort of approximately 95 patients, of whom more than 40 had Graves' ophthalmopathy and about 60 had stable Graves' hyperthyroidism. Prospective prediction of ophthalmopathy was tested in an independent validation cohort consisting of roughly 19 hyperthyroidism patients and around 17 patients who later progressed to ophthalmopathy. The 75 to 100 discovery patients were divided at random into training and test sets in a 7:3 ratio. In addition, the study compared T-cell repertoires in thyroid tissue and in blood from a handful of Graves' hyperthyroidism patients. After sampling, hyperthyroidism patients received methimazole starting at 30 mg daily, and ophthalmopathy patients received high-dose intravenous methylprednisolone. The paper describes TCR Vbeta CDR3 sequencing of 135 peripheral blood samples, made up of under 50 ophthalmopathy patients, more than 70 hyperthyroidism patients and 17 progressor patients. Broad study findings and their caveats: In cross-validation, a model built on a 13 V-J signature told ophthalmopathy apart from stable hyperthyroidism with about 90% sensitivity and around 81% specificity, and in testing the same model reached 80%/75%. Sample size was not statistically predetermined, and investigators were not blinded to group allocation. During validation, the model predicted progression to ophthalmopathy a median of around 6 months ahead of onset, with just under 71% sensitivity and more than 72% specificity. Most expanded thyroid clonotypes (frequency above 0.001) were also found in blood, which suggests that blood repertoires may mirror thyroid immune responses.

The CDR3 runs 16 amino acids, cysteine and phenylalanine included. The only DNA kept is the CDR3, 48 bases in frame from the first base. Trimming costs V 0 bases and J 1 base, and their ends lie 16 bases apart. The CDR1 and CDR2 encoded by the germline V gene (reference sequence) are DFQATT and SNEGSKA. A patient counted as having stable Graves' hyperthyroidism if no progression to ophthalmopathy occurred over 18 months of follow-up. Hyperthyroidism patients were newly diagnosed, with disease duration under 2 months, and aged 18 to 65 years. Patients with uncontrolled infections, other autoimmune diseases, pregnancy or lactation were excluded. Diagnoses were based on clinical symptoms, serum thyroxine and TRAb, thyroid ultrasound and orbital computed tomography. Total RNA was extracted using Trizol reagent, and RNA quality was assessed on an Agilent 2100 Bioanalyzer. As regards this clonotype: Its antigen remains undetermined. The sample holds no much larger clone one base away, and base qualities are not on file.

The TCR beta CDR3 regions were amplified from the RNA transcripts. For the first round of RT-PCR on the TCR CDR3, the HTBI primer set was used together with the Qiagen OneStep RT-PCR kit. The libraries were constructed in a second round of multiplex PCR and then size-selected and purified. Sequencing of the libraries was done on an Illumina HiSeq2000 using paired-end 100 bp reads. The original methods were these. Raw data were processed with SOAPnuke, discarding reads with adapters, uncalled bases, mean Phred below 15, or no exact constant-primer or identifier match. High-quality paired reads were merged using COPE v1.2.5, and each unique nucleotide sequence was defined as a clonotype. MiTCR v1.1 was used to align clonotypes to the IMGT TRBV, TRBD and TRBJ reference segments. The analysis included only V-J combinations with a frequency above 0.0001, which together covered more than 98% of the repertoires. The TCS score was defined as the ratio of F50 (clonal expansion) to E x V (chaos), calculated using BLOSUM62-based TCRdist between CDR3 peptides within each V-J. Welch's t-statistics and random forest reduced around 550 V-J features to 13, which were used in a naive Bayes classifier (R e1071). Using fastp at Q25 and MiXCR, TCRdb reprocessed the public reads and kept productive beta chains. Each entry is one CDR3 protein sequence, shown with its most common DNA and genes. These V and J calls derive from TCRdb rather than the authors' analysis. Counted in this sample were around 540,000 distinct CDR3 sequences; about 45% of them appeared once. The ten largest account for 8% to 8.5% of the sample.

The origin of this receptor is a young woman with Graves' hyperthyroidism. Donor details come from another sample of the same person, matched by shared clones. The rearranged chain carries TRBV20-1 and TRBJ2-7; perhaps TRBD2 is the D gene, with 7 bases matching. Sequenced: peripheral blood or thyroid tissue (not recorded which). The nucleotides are TGCAGTGCTAGAGACCTCGGGGGGCCGGGATCCTACGAGCAGTACTTC. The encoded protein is CSARDLGGPGSYEQYF.